The next 7 T cell receptor beta chains were all read from a single sample in a study of cytomegalovirus exposure and HLA in healthy donors. The PCR used 60 Vbeta and 13 Jbeta primers. The assay was immunoSEQ multiplex PCR, and TCRdb's table has in-frame clones only and misses some. The table lists about 190,000 clones, around four fifths of them singletons. Sequences were obtained from PBMCs. These receptor sequences come from a woman between 50 and 59 years old in good health and CMV-seropositive.

This chain uses TRBV30 with TRBJ2-5, with TRBD2 matching 15 bases. V shed 2 bases and J 2 bases; nucleotides not matched to a gene: 3. Germline-derived CDR1 and CDR2 are GTSNPN and SVGIG (reference sequence). CDR3 length: 16 residues. The CDR3 DNA reads TGTGCCTGGAGTAGAGGACTAGCGGGGGGGCAAGAGACCCAGTACTTC. Translated: CAWSRGLAGGQETQYF.

Remarks on this clone: At one boundary the junction diverges from the germline segment, which might be a read error. The gene calls are TRBV7-7 and TRBJ1-4; D might be TRBD1 (6 bases). Germline V gene sequence: CDR1 SSHAT, CDR2 FNYEAQ (reference sequence). The CDR3 is 16 residues long. CDR3 nucleotide sequence: TGTGCTAGCAGCTTAGGTGTCCCGGGGGGCGGCGAAAAACTGTTTTTT. As protein: CASSLGVPGGGEKLFF.

The chain is built from TRBV5-6 and TRBJ1-1; possibly TRBD1 for D (6 bases). The V gene's germline CDR1 is SGHDT and CDR2 YYEEEE. The CDR3 length is 14 residues. Trimming removed 2 bases at V and 11 bases at J, with 19 bases between. The CDR3 DNA reads TGTGCCAGCAGCTTAGATGGGGGGGGCAGTACGGCTTTCTTT. Its protein product is CASSLDGGGSTAFF.

V usage is TRBV9 and J usage is TRBJ2-3; TRBD2 agrees at 12 bases. V trimming: 4 bases; J trimming: 0 bases; junction bases outside the gene matches: 6. The CDR3 covers 17 residues. The germline V gene has CDR1 SGDLS and CDR2 YYNGEE. The DNA for the CDR3 is TGTGCCAGCAGCCTCACTAGCGGGGGGACTAGCACAGATACGCAGTATTTT. Translation: CASSLTSGGTSTDTQYF.

This CDR3 reads CASSLQAEGEQYF. Written as DNA, the CDR3 is TGCGCCAGCAGCTTGCAGGCTGAGGGAGAGCAGTACTTC. The chain links TRBV5-1 to TRBJ2-7, with D perhaps matching TRBD2 (5 bases). Germline V gives CDR1 SGHRS, CDR2 YFSETQ. V was pared by 1 base and J by 7 bases, with 12 bases between. The CDR3 loop spans 13 amino acids.

The rearrangement links TRBV5-5 to TRBJ1-5; 11 bases match TRBD1. Germline V gene sequence: CDR1 SGHKS, CDR2 YYEKEE (reference sequence). The junction had 5 bases not matched to a gene; V was cut back by 3 bases and J by 6 bases. This CDR3 comprises 15 residues. CDR3 residues: CASSSGTGGIQPQHF. CDR3 bases: TGTGCCAGCAGCTCCGGGACAGGGGGTATTCAGCCCCAGCATTTT.

The chain carries TRBV9 and TRBJ2-5, with a weak D call TRBD1 (6 bases). The J call may be mistaken, given a closer DNA end match to TRBJ2-7. CDR1 and CDR2 from the germline V gene are SGDLS and YYNGEE. This CDR3 region has 14 residues. The CDR3 is CASSVGDTSYEQYF. In nucleotides, the CDR3 is TGTGCCAGCAGCGTAGGGGACACCAGCTACGAGCAGTACTTC.